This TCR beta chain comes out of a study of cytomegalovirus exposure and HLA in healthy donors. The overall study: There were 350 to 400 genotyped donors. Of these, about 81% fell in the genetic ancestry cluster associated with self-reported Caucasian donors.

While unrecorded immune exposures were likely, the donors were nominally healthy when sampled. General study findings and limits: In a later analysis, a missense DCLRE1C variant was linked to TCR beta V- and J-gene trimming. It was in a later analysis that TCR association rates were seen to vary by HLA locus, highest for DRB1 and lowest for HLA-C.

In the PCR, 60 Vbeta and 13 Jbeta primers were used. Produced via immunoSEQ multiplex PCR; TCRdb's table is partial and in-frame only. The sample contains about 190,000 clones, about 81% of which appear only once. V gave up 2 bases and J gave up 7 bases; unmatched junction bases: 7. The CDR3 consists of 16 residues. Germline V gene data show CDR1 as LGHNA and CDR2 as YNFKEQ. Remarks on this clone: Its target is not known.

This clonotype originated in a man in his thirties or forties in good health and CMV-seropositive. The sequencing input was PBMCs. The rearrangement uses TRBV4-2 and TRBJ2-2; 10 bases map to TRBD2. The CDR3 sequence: CASSQRTSGGNGELFF. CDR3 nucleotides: TGTGCCAGCAGCCAAAGGACTAGCGGAGGGAACGGGGAGCTGTTTTTT.